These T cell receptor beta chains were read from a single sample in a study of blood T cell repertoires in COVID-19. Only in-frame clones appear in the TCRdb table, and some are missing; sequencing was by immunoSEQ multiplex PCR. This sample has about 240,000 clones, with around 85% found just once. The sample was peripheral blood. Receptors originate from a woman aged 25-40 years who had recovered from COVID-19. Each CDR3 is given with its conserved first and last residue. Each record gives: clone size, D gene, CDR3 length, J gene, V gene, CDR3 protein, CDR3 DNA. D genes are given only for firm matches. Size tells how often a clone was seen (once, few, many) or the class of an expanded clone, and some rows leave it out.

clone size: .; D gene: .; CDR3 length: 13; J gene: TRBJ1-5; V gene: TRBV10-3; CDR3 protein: CAISDHSNQPQHF; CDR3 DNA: TGTGCCATCAGTGACCATAGCAATCAGCCCCAGCATTTT
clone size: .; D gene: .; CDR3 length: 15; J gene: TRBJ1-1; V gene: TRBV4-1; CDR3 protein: CASSQEGLLNTEAFF; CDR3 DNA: TGCGCCAGCAGCCAAGAAGGACTCTTGAACACTGAAGCTTTCTTT
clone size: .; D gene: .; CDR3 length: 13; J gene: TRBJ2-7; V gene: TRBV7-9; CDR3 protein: CASTVAGWVEQYF; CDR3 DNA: TGTGCCAGCACCGTGGCGGGTTGGGTCGAGCAGTACTTC
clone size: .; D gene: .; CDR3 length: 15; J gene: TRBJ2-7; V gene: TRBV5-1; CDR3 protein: CASSLVGLPSDEQYF; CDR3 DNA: TGCGCCAGCAGCCTGGTCGGGTTACCGTCTGACGAGCAGTACTTC
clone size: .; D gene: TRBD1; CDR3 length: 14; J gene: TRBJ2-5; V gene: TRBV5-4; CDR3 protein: CASSLGTVQETQYF; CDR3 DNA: TGTGCCAGCAGCTTAGGGACAGTGCAAGAGACCCAGTACTTC
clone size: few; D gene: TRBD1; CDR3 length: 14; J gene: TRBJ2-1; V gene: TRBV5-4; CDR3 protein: CASSFRDRDNEQFF; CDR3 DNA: TGTGCCAGCAGCTTCCGGGACAGGGACAATGAGCAGTTCTTC
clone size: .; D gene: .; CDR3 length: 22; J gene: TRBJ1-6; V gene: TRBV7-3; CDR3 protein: CASSSPRRQARLRRERLSPLHF; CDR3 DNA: TGTGCCAGCAGCTCCCCCCGCCGACAGGCCCGCCTAAGACGTGAGAGGCTCTCACCCCTCCACTTT
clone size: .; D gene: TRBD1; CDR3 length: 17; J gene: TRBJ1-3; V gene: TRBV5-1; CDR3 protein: CASSLVEGTGGGNTIYF; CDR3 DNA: TGCGCCAGCAGCTTGGTTGAAGGGACAGGGGGAGGAAACACCATATATTTT
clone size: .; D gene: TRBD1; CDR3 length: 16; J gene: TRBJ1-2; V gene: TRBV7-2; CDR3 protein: CASSLETGDMGDGYTF; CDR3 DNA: TGTGCCAGCAGCTTAGAAACAGGGGATATGGGGGATGGCTACACCTTC
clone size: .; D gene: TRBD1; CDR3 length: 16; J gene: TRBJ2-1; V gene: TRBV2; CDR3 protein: CASSLGTGGTYNEQFF; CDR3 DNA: TGTGCCAGCAGCCTTGGGACAGGGGGAACCTACAATGAGCAGTTCTTC
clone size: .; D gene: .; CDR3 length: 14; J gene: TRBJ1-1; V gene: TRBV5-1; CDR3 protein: CASSLVRVDTEAFF; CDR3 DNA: TGCGCCAGCAGCTTGGTGCGGGTCGACACTGAAGCTTTCTTT
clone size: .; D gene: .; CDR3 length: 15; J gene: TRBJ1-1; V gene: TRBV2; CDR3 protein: CASSEPRDINTEAFF; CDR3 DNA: TGTGCCAGCAGTGAACCCCGGGACATAAACACTGAAGCTTTCTTT
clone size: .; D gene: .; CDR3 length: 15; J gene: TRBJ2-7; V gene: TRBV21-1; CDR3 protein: CASSGTSGGFDEQYF; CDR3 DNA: TGTGCCAGCAGTGGGACTAGCGGGGGGTTCGACGAGCAGTACTTC
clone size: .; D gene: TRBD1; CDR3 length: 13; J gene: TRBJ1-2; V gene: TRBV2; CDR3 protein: CASRDRGYYGYTF; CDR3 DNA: TGTGCCAGCAGAGACAGGGGATACTATGGCTACACCTTC
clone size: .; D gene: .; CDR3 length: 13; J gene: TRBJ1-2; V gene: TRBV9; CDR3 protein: CASSVGQFYGYTF; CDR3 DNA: TGTGCCAGCAGCGTAGGACAATTCTATGGCTACACCTTC
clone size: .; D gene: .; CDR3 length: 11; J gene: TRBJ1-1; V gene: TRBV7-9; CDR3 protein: CASSLEQGAFF; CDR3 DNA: TGTGCCAGCAGCTTAGAACAGGGCGCTTTCTTT
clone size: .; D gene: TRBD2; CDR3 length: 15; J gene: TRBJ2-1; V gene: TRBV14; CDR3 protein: CASSPTGGGANEQFF; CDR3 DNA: TGTGCCAGCAGCCCCACGGGCGGGGGGGCCAATGAGCAGTTCTTC
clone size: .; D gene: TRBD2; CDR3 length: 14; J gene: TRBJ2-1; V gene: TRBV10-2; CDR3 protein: CASGTSGGLNEQFF; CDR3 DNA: TGCGCCAGCGGCACTAGCGGGGGACTCAATGAGCAGTTCTTC
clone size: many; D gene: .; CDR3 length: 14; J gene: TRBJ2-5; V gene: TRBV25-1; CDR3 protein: CASSESGRTETQYF; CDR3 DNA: TGTGCCAGCAGTGAGTCAGGCAGAACGGAGACCCAGTACTTC
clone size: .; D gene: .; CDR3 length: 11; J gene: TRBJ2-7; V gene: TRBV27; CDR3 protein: CASSTGAEQYF; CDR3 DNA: TGTGCCAGCAGTACAGGTGCCGAGCAGTACTTC
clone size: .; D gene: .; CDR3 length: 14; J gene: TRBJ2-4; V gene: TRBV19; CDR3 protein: CASSGGGRPYIQYF; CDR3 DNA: TGTGCCAGTAGTGGAGGTGGAAGGCCCTACATTCAGTACTTC
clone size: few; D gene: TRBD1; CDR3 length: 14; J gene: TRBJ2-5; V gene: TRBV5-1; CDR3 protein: CASSYQGQGETQYF; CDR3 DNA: TGCGCCAGCAGCTATCAGGGACAGGGAGAGACCCAGTACTTC
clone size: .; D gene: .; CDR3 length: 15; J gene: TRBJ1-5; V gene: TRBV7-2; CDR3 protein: CASSLSRDGNQPQHF; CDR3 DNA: TGTGCCAGCAGCTTGTCCAGGGATGGCAATCAGCCCCAGCATTTT
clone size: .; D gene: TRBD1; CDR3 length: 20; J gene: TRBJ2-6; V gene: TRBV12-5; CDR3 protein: CASGLPRVGTGGGGANVLTF; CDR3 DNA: TGTGCTAGTGGTTTGCCCAGGGTCGGGACAGGGGGCGGTGGGGCCAACGTCCTGACTTTC
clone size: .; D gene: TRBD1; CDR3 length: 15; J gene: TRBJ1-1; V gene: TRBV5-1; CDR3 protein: CASSAPTGAYTEAFF; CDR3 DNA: TGCGCCAGCAGCGCCCCCACAGGGGCCTACACTGAAGCTTTCTTT
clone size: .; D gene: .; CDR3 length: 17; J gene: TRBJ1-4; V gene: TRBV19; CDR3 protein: CASSGRDFYSTNEKLFF; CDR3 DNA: TGTGCCAGTAGTGGCAGGGACTTTTACTCAACTAATGAAAAACTGTTTTTT
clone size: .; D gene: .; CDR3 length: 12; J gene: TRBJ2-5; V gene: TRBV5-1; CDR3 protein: CASNQDRETQYF; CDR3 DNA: TGCGCCAGCAACCAGGACAGAGAGACCCAGTACTTC
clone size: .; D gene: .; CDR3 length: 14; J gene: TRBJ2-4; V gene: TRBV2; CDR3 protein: CASRSGIAKNIQYF; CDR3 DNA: TGTGCCAGCAGGTCCGGGATAGCCAAAAACATTCAGTACTTC
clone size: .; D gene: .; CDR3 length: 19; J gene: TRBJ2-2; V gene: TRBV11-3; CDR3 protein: CASSLDTQGSSSNTGELFF; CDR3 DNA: TGTGCCAGCAGCTTAGATACGCAGGGATCATCTTCGAACACCGGGGAGCTGTTTTTT